The 18 T cell receptor beta chains in this list originate from one sample, sequenced in a study of T-cell reconstitution after alpha-beta-depleted transplantation in children (dated by TCRdb to 2015 to 2016). The library was made by PCR. Sequencing was performed on an Illumina HiSeq 2500. TCR libraries were prepared with molecular barcoding, using unique molecular identifiers to normalize TCRbeta repertoire quantification. TCRdb's own reprocessing of the public reads used fastp at Q25 and MiXCR and kept productive beta chains. Identical CDR3 proteins give one entry, which carries the most common genes and DNA. In all, the sample holds almost 600,000 distinct CDR3 sequences, and approximately 30% of those were seen once. Just over 35% of the sample comes from the top ten. The treatment or condition label for this specimen denotes: allogeneic hematopoietic cell transplantation with graft depleted of TCRalphabeta T cells and CD19 B cells.

The sample consisted of PBMCs, taken before TCRalphabeta/CD19-depleted stem cell transplant. These receptors all come from a boy younger than two with Wiskott-Aldrich syndrome, due to receive a stem cell transplant.

The chain is built from TRBV5-1 and TRBJ2-5; 12 nucleotides agree with TRBD2. Germline V gene sequence: CDR1 SGHRS, CDR2 YFSETQ. The CDR3 spans 16 residues. V dropped 1 base and J dropped 3; count of bases not matched to a gene: 4. CDR3: CASSLTLAGGKETQYF. CDR3 DNA: TGCGCCAGCAGCTTGACGCTAGCGGGAGGGAAAGAGACCCAGTACTTC.

This chain joins TRBV5-1 and TRBJ2-7; TRBD2 matches at 11 bases. V lost 3 bases and J lost 6; bases outside the gene matches: 8. The CDR3 sequence is 15 residues long. Looked up from germline, CDR1 is SGHRS and CDR2 is YFSETQ. This CDR3 is CASSWGLAAPSEQYF. The CDR3 DNA sequence: TGCGCCAGCAGCTGGGGACTAGCGGCACCCAGCGAGCAGTACTTC.

This clonotype occurred a few times. The chain is built from TRBV20-1 and TRBJ2-1; 10 bases are shared with TRBD2. Germline values: CDR1 DFQATT, CDR2 SNEGSKA (reference sequence). V was pared by 6 bases and J by 14 bases, with 10 bases of the junction left unmatched. This CDR3 has 12 amino acids. CDR3 protein: CSAVILAGAKFF. The CDR3 coding sequence is TGCAGTGCCGTAATTCTAGCGGGAGCCAAGTTCTTC.

The V and J genes are TRBV30 and TRBJ2-2; 9 bases line up with TRBD1. Germline V gene lookup returns CDR1 GTSNPN and CDR2 SVGIG (reference sequence). V was clipped by 8 bases and J by 5 bases; unmatched bases: 6. The CDR3 length is 13 residues. CDR3 bases: TGTGCCGGAACGACAGGGGGAACCGGGGAGCTGTTTTTT. Translating it yields CAGTTGGTGELFF.

This clonotype was found a few times. V is TRBV20-1 and J is TRBJ1-2; no definite D call. Trimming took off 2 bases at V and 8 bases at J, with 15 bases between the two ends. Germline values: CDR1 DFQATT, CDR2 SNEGSKA (reference sequence). The CDR3 loop spans 13 amino acids. The CDR3 region has the DNA TGCAGTGCTAGATCGGGGATATATCGGGGCTACACCTTC. Its translation: CSARSGIYRGYTF.

The J gene is TRBJ2-2, the V gene TRBV5-1; D gene uncertain. The CDR3 is made up of 16 amino acids. V lost 1 base, J lost 3 bases, and 13 bases lay in between. Germline V gene lookup returns CDR1 SGHRS and CDR2 YFSETQ. The DNA of the CDR3 is TGCGCCAGCAGCTTGTATCGTGGCGGATACACCGGGGAGCTGTTTTTT. It specifies CASSLYRGGYTGELFF.

This clonotype was seen only a few times. The rearrangement uses TRBV4-1 and TRBJ2-1, with D possibly matching TRBD1 (5 bases). The CDR3 totals 14 residues. V dropped 1 base and J dropped 2 bases, with 6 bases sitting between them. Looked up from germline, CDR1 is MGHRA and CDR2 is YSYEKL. The CDR3 sequence is CASSQADTYNEQFF. The CDR3 DNA follows: TGCGCCAGCAGCCAAGCGGACACCTACAATGAGCAGTTCTTC.

There are a few counts of this clonotype. The chain employs TRBV5-1 and TRBJ1-1; 8 bases map to TRBD1. CDR3 length: 15 amino acids. CDR1 SGHRS and CDR2 YFSETQ come from the germline V gene. After removal of 4 bases from V and 0 bases from J, the junction contained 5 bases not matched to a gene. For the CDR3, the DNA is TGCGCCAGCAGCCGAAACAGGGGGGTGAACACTGAAGCTTTCTTT. It codes for CASSRNRGVNTEAFF.

This chain joins TRBV30 and TRBJ2-7, with a weak D call TRBD2 (5 bases). Trimming took off 3 bases at V and 0 bases at J, with 12 bases between the two ends. CDR1 is GTSNPN and CDR2 is SVGIG in the germline V gene (reference sequence). The CDR3 is 14 residues long. The CDR3 spells CAWSRGASSYEQYF. The CDR3 region has the DNA TGTGCCTGGAGCCGGGGAGCTAGCTCCTACGAGCAGTACTTC. Full variable domain (rest looked up from reference TRBV30 and TRBJ2-7): SQTIHQWPATLVQPVGSPLSLECTVEGTSNPNLYWYRQAAGRGLQLLFYSVGIGQISSEVPQNLSASRPQDRQFILSSKKLLLSDSGFYLCAWSRGASSYEQYFGPGTRLTVT.

The rearrangement uses TRBV20-1 and TRBJ2-5; possibly TRBD1 or TRBD2 for D (6 bases each). This CDR3 has 12 amino acids. V dropped 7 bases and J dropped 5 bases, with 14 bases sitting between them. CDR1 is DFQATT, CDR2 SNEGSKA, per germline (reference sequence). DNA for the CDR3: TGCAGTGTGGCGACTAGGGGGGAGACCCAGTACTTC. Translation gives CSVATRGETQYF.

The chain is built from TRBV12-5 and TRBJ2-7; 12 bases map to TRBD1. Germline V gene data show CDR1 as LGHNT and CDR2 as FRNRAP. There are 19 residues in the CDR3. The V segment lost 6 bases and the J segment 3 bases; nucleotides outside the gene matches: 18. The CDR3 region is CASGNSFHGRDRGLYEQYF. CDR3 nucleotides: TGTGCTAGTGGCAACTCATTCCACGGCCGGGACAGGGGGCTCTACGAGCAGTACTTC.

This chain connects TRBV5-5 to TRBJ2-5; TRBD2 agrees at 12 bases. The trim removed 0 bases at V and 0 bases at J, leaving 3 bases unmatched. The CDR3 loop spans 17 amino acids. CDR1 and CDR2 from the germline V gene are SGHKS and YYEKEE (reference sequence). As DNA, the CDR3 is TGTGCCAGCAGCTTGGGGGGACTAGCGGGTTACCAAGAGACCCAGTACTTC. Translated: CASSLGGLAGYQETQYF.

The chain is built from TRBV29-1 and TRBJ2-1; D is uncertain. This CDR3 is 14 amino acids long. Germline V gene data show CDR1 as SQVTM and CDR2 as ANQGSEA. V was shortened by 3 bases and J by 6 bases, with 15 bases between the two germline ends. In nucleotides, the CDR3 is TGCAGCGTTGAGGGTCAAACCATCTGCAATGAGCAGTTCTTC. Translating it yields CSVEGQTICNEQFF.

The chain is built from TRBV6-5 and TRBJ2-1; 7 nucleotides agree with TRBD2. Germline-derived CDR1 and CDR2 are MNHEY and SVGAGI. V gave up 2 bases and J gave up 8 bases; unmatched junction bases: 9. The CDR3 is made up of 15 amino acids. The CDR3 DNA is TGTGCCAGCAGTTACGGCAGCGGGGCGCCCTATGAGCAGTTCTTC. Its protein is CASSYGSGAPYEQFF.

V usage is TRBV21-1 and J usage is TRBJ2-3; the table's D gene call, TRBD2, was not cross checked with the DNA. TRBV21-1 constitutes a pseudogene. There are 17 residues in the CDR3. CDR3 protein: CASSKRGTSGRTDTQYF. In nucleotides, the CDR3 is TGTGCCAGCAGTAAAAGGGGGACTAGCGGGAGAACAGATACGCAGTATTTT.

The chain combines TRBV18 with TRBJ2-3; weak D call: TRBD1 (6 bases). V was cut by 6 bases and J by 1 base, with 17 bases left in between. CDR1 is KGHSH and CDR2 is LQKENI in the germline V gene. The length of the CDR3 is 16 residues. CDR3 amino acids: CASSPTPTGGTDTQYF. CDR3 in DNA: TGTGCCAGCTCGCCCACGCCGACAGGAGGCACAGATACGCAGTATTTT.

The chain uses TRBV3-1 and TRBJ2-2, with no clear D. Per the germline V gene, CDR1 is LGHDT and CDR2 is YNNKEL (reference sequence). This CDR3 region has 13 residues. Trimming pared 7 bases from V and 3 bases from J, leaving 9 bases between. The CDR3: CASKTIHTGELFF. CDR3 DNA: TGTGCCAGCAAAACTATCCACACCGGGGAGCTGTTTTTT. The whole variable domain, filled in from reference TRBV3-1 and TRBJ2-2, reads DTAVSQTPKYLVTQMGNDKSIKCEQNLGHDTMYWYKQDSKKFLKIMFSYNNKELIINETVPNRFSPKSPDKAHLNLHINSLELGDSAVYFCASKTIHTGELFFGEGSRLTVL.

The rearrangement uses TRBV5-1 and TRBJ2-2; D ambiguous. This CDR3 spans 13 amino acids. CDR1 and CDR2 from the germline V gene are SGHRS and YFSETQ. Trimming left V 1 base short and J 6 bases short, with 7 bases between. CDR3 sequence: CASSLFNPGELFF. The CDR3 DNA sequence: TGCGCCAGCAGCTTGTTTAATCCCGGGGAGCTGTTTTTT.